The 2 T cell receptor beta chains in this list originate from one sample, sequenced in a study of blood T cell repertoires in COVID-19. Sequenced by immunoSEQ multiplex PCR; TCRdb stores in-frame clones only, minus some. Of some 360,000 clones in the sample, around nine tenths were seen once. The specimen was PBMCs or T cells enriched from blood (not recorded which). These receptors all come from a woman younger than 45 who had been exposed to COVID-19.

The chain has TRBV3-1 (or the pseudogene TRBV3-2) and TRBJ2-7, with TRBD2 as a possible D gene (6 bases). The CDR3 length is 15 residues. CDR1 is LGHDT and CDR2 is YNNKEL in the germline V gene (reference sequence). V lost 4 bases and J 0 bases, leaving 13 bases between the germline ends. In DNA, the CDR3 is TGTGCCAGCAGCCCCCCTGGGAGGAGCTCCTACGAGCAGTACTTC. Residues: CASSPPGRSSYEQYF.

This chain joins TRBV3-1 (or the pseudogene TRBV3-2) and TRBJ1-2, with 8 bases lining up with TRBD1. The CDR3 sequence is 14 residues long. The ends lost 4 bases at V and 4 bases at J; junction bases unmatched: 5. Germline loops: CDR1 LGHDT, CDR2 YNNKEL (reference sequence). The DNA of the CDR3 is TGTGCCAGCAGCCCCAAGACAGGGGCCTATGGCTACACCTTC. Translation gives CASSPKTGAYGYTF.